The T cell receptor beta chain under discussion was sequenced for a study of blood T cells in healthy people across ages. The study, taken as a whole, reports: Measured against age, TCR beta diversity per million T cells decreased in a roughly linear manner.

A second PCR of 7 to 11 cycles used a sample-barcoded 5' primer and a J-beta primer mix. The template-switch adaptor was a 5' adaptor with 12 random nucleotides. It tagged each cDNA molecule. TCRdb ran MiXCR on the 5' RACE reads and lists one entry per CDR3 protein. Altogether about 580,000 distinct CDR3 sequences are present, 40% to 50% being singletons, with the ten largest covering about 22%. Each donor supplied around 9.6 milliliters of peripheral blood. The total RNA that was extracted per sample amounted to at least 5.5 micrograms. Worth noting for this clonotype: What it binds is unknown.

CDR3 length: 15 amino acids. The V gene's germline CDR1 is SGHRS and CDR2 YFSETQ. V lost 3 bases, J lost 0 bases, and 9 bases lay in between. The clonotype originates from a man older than 75 in good health. Sequences were obtained from blood. The chain joins TRBV5-1 to TRBJ1-4; TRBD1 might be the D (5 bases). Here the CDR3 reads CASSSRDATNEKLFF. The CDR3 nucleotides read TGCGCCAGCAGCTCCAGGGATGCAACTAATGAAAAACTGTTTTTT.